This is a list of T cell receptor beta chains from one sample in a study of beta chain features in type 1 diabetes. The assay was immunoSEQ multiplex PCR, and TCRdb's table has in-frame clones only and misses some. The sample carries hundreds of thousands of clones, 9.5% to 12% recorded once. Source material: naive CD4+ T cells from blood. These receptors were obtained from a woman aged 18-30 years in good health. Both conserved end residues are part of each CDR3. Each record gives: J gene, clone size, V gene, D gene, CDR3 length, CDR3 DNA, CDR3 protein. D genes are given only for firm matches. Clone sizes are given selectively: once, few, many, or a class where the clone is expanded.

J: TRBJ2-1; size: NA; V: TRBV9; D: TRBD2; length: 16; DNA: TGTGCCAGCAGCGTAGGTGGAGGAGCGGGAGGCAATGAGCAGTTCTTC; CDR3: CASSVGGGAGGNEQFF
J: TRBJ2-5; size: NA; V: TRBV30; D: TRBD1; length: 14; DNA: TGTGCCTGGAGTAAGGGGACAGCTGCGGAGACCCAGTACTTC; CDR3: CAWSKGTAAETQYF
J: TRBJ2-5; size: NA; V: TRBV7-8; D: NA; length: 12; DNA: TGTGCCAGCAGCTCCCGGAGGGAGACCCAGTACTTC; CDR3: CASSSRRETQYF
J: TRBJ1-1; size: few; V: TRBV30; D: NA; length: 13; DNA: TGTGCCTGGAGGCGGGGGACGAACAATAAAGCTTTCTTT; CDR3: CAWRRGTNNKAFF
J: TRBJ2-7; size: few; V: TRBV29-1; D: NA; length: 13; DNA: TGCAGCGTTGGCCGGGAAGCTGCCTACGAGCAGTACTTC; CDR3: CSVGREAAYEQYF
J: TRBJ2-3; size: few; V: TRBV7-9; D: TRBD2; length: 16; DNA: TGTGCCAGCAGCTTAGGTGGGACTAGCGGTACAGATACGCAGTATTTT; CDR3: CASSLGGTSGTDTQYF
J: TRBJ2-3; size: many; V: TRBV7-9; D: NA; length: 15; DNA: TGTGCCAGCGCTGCCGGGGGAGCTAGCACAGATACGCAGTATTTT; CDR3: CASAAGGASTDTQYF
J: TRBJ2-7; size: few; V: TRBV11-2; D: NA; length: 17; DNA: TGTGCCAGCAGCTTACAGTTCAGGAGGCGCGGATCCTACGAGCAGTACTTC; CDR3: CASSLQFRRRGSYEQYF
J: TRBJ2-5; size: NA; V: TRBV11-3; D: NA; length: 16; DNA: TGTGCCAGCAGCTCCCCGGGGTGGCCTAGAGAAGAGACCCAGTACTTC; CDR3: CASSSPGWPREETQYF
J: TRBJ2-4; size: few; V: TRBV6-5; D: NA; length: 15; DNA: TGTGCCAGCAGCCCCTCGACCCTAGCCAAAAACATTCAGTACTTC; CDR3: CASSPSTLAKNIQYF
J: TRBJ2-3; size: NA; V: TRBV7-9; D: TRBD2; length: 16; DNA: TGTGCCAGCAGCTTAGGAGGAGCGGGGGTCACAGATACGCAGTATTTT; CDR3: CASSLGGAGVTDTQYF
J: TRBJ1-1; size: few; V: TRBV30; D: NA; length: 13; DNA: TGTGCCTGGAGTACGCGAAGGGGCACTGAAGCTTTCTTT; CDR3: CAWSTRRGTEAFF
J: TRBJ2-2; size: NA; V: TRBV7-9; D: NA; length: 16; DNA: TGTGCCAGCAGCCTATCCGGGACGGCTAACACCGGGGAGCTGTTTTTT; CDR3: CASSLSGTANTGELFF
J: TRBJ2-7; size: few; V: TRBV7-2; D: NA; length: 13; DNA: TGTGCCAGCAGCTACAGCGGGCCCTACGAGCAGTACTTC; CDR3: CASSYSGPYEQYF
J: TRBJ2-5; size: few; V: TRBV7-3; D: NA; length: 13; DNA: TGTGCCAGCAGCTTAGGGAGACAAGAGACCCAGTACTTC; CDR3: CASSLGRQETQYF
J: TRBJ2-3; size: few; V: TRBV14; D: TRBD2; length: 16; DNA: TGTGCCAGCAGCCAAGATCGGGGGGTCATCACAGATACGCAGTATTTT; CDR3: CASSQDRGVITDTQYF